Shown below are 21 T cell receptor beta chains from a single sample sequenced in a study of tumor-infiltrating lymphocytes in primary liver carcinoma. With 500 ng total RNA as template and a constant-region primer, TCR beta cDNA was made. Libraries of TCR beta came from three nested multiplex PCR rounds with slightly modified ARM-PCR. The first two PCR rounds used TRBV1-TRBV30 forward primers with a C-beta reverse primer, about 10 cycles each. TCRdb passed the multiplex PCR reads through MiXCR, listing each CDR3 protein once. The sample has 150,000 to 200,000 distinct CDR3 sequences, over 45% seen once. Unsorted whole blood supplied the blood RNA, and germline DNA was isolated too. Material: peripheral blood. Every receptor here comes from a man aged 40-49 years with primary liver carcinoma and hepatitis B virus infection.

The CDR3 protein is CASSLEGTYTEAFF. In DNA, the CDR3 is TGTGCCAGCAGCTTAGAGGGGACTTACACTGAAGCTTTCTTT. The chain links TRBV7-8 to TRBJ1-1; tentatively, D is TRBD1 (5 bases). CDR3 length: 14 residues. Germline V gives CDR1 SGHVS, CDR2 FQNEAQ. V was clipped by 1 base and J by 3 bases, with 9 bases between them.

Worth noting for this clonotype: The junction shows a germline mismatch at one end, possibly a read error. The J gene is TRBJ2-3, the V gene TRBV6-1; maybe TRBD1 (5 bases). Germline-derived CDR1 and CDR2 are MNHNS and SASEGT. The CDR3 loop spans 12 amino acids. The DNA of the CDR3 is TGTGCCAGCAGACAGGACACAGATACGCACTATTTT. Translated: CASRQDTDTHYF.

V and J are TRBV28 and TRBJ1-6; perhaps TRBD1 as D (6 bases). Trimming removed 10 bases at V and 7 bases at J, with 11 bases between. Germline V gene lookup returns CDR1 MDHEN and CDR2 SYDVKM. This CDR3 has 12 residues. CDR3 sequence (DNA): TGTGCCACGGCGGGGGGCAATTCACCCCTCCACTTT. Its protein product is CATAGGNSPLHF.

About this clonotype itself: A much larger clone lies a single base off, so this may be a read error. This chain links TRBV29-1 with TRBJ2-7; TRBD1 matches at 11 bases. Trimming cost V 7 bases and J 7 bases; bases outside gene matches: 6. Germline CDR1 reads SQVTM; CDR2 reads ANQGSEA. CDR3 length: 12 residues. The CDR3 DNA follows: TGCAGCGCACGGACAGGGGGCCGGGAGCAGTACTTC. Its protein product is CSARTGGREQYF.

This clonotype occurred a few times. The V and J genes are TRBV4-2 and TRBJ2-1; D gene uncertain. Trimming left V 1 base short and J 6 bases short, with 13 bases between. The length of the CDR3 is 15 residues. Germline V gives CDR1 LGHNA, CDR2 YNFKEQ. This CDR3 reads CASSQATNSRNEQFF. The CDR3 DNA sequence: TGTGCCAGCAGCCAAGCGACAAATAGCCGCAATGAGCAGTTCTTC.

Note on this clonotype: At one end the junction does not follow the germline gene, possibly because of a read error. The chain combines TRBV6-1 with TRBJ1-3, with 10 bases that match TRBD1. The length of the CDR3 is 15 residues. Germline assignment: CDR1 MNHNS and CDR2 SASEGT. The CDR3 is CASSDPDRGRNTIYF. As DNA, the CDR3 is TGTGCCAGCAGTGACCCGGACAGGGGGAGAAACACCATATATTTC.

This chain links TRBV28 with TRBJ2-7; D gene uncertain. The ends were cut back, 7 bases at V and 7 bases at J, with 17 bases in the middle. The CDR3 has 13 residues. CDR1 and CDR2 from the germline V gene are MDHEN and SYDVKM. The CDR3 protein is CASTQNSDGEQYF. CDR3 nucleotides: TGTGCCAGCACCCAGAACTCCGACGGGGAGCAGTACTTC.

Notes on this clonotype: One junction end does not reproduce the germline sequence, and a read error may be involved. The V call is TRBV11-2, the J call TRBJ2-7; TRBD1 matches 7 bases. The CDR3 has 12 amino acids. Germline CDR1 is SGHAT and CDR2 is FQNNGV. CDR3 residues: CASRIDRAEEYF. The CDR3 DNA reads as TGTGCCAGCAGGATCGACAGGGCCGAGGAGTACTTC.

Here the CDR3 DNA reads TGCGCCAGCAACCCTCAAGGGACAGGGGTTAGTAATCAGCCCCAGCATTTT. It translates to CASNPQGTGVSNQPQHF. The rearrangement joins TRBV4-1 to TRBJ1-5, with 10 bases that match TRBD1. CDR3 length: 17 residues. V shed 7 bases, J shed 4 bases, and the junction held 13 bases outside the gene matches. CDR1 is MGHRA, CDR2 YSYEKL, per germline.

The chain carries TRBV6-1 and TRBJ1-5; no clear D. The CDR3 sequence is 13 residues long. Trimming shortened V by 8 bases and J by 6 bases, and 14 bases separated the two germline ends. Germline CDR1 MNHNS, CDR2 SASEGT. DNA of the CDR3: TGTGCCAGCCGTCAATTGGTGGGTCAGCCCCAGCATTTT. Protein product: CASRQLVGQPQHF.

The V gene is TRBV28, the J gene TRBJ2-7; TRBD1 might be the D (5 bases). The germline CDR1 and CDR2 sequences are MDHEN and SYDVKM. V was shortened by 0 bases and J by 4 bases, with 10 bases between the two germline ends. This CDR3 is 14 amino acids long. The CDR3 region has the DNA TGTGCCAGCAGTTTATGGGCCCACAGGTACGAGCAGTACTTC. It specifies CASSLWAHRYEQYF.

DNA for the CDR3: TGTGCCAGCAGCACGGGACTAGCGGGGAAAAATGAGCAGTTCTTC. Residues: CASSTGLAGKNEQFF. V usage is TRBV11-1 and J usage is TRBJ2-1; 13 nucleotides line up with TRBD2. The germline gives CDR1 SGHAT, CDR2 FQDESV (reference sequence). The CDR3 covers 15 residues. Germline trimming cut 5 bases from V and 7 bases from J; bases unmatched to any gene: 5.

The genes are TRBV6-5 and TRBJ2-1, with TRBD2 matching over 10 bases. The CDR3 has 14 residues. V trimming: 8 bases; J trimming: 11 bases; junction bases outside the gene matches: 12. The germline V gene has CDR1 MNHEY and CDR2 SVGAGI. The CDR3: CASLPGVAGGKQFF. The DNA for the CDR3 is TGTGCCAGCCTTCCCGGGGTAGCGGGAGGTAAGCAGTTCTTC.

Remarks on this clonotype: A read error may explain this, as a much larger clone is one base away. The conserved phenylalanine or tryptophan is not found at the CDR3 terminus, so this likely reflects a read error. The J gene is TRBJ1-2, the V gene TRBV29-1, with 7 bases fitting TRBD1. J lost 8 bases, V lost 3 bases, and 6 bases had no gene match. The germline V gene has CDR1 SQVTM and CDR2 ANQGSEA. CDR3 size: 12 residues. The CDR3 DNA sequence: TGCAGCGTTGAGGCTCAGGGGGGCGGCTACACCCTC. Residues: CSVEAQGGGYTL.

The J gene is TRBJ2-3, the V gene TRBV7-9, with 11 bases identical to TRBD2. Germline CDR1 is SEHNR and CDR2 is FQNEAQ (reference sequence). This CDR3 contains 15 residues. J lost 5 bases, V lost 3 bases, and 4 bases had no gene match. DNA for the CDR3: TGTGCCAGCAGCTTTACTAGCGGGAGTGAAGATACGCAGTATTTT. Amino acid sequence: CASSFTSGSEDTQYF.

The V call is TRBV6-1, the J call TRBJ2-3, with TRBD2 matching 8 bases. V lost 5 bases, J lost 6 bases, and 10 bases stayed unmatched. Germline values: CDR1 MNHNS, CDR2 SASEGT. The CDR3 covers 15 residues. CDR3 sequence: CASSPDTSGWDTQYF. The CDR3 coding sequence is TGTGCCAGCAGTCCGGACACTAGCGGATGGGATACGCAGTATTTT.

A remark on this clonotype: Given a much more abundant clone one base away, this may be a read error. The rearrangement joins TRBV29-1 to TRBJ2-1; D gene uncertain. Trimming shortened V by 7 bases and J by 6 bases, and 13 bases separated the two germline ends. This CDR3 comprises 12 residues. Germline assignment: CDR1 SQVTM and CDR2 ANQGSEA. DNA of the CDR3: TGCAGCGCGGGCGTGTGGGGCAATGAGCAGTTCTTC. Translating gives CSAGVWGNEQFF.

As concerns this clonotype: No conserved phenylalanine or tryptophan is present at the end of the CDR3, so a read error is the likely explanation. The V and J genes are TRBV6-6 and TRBJ2-1; TRBD2 matches at 8 bases. This CDR3 has 14 residues. The junction had 2 bases not matched to a gene; V was cut back by 3 bases and J by 4 bases. Germline V gene data show CDR1 as MNHNY and CDR2 as SVGAGI (reference sequence). CDR3 residues: CASSYGTRYNEQFS. In DNA form, the CDR3 reads TGTGCCAGCAGTTATGGGACTAGGTACAATGAGCAGTTCTCC.

This sequence joins TRBV5-1 and TRBJ2-7; TRBD1 is a possible D gene (5 bases). The germline V gene has CDR1 SGHRS and CDR2 YFSETQ. Deletions cut 0 bases from V and 5 bases from J, with 9 bases between. The CDR3 has 13 amino acids. In nucleotides, the CDR3 is TGCGCCAGCAGCTTGGTGTGGGGCGACGAGCAGTACTTC. Translation: CASSLVWGDEQYF.

As for this clonotype: Because the CDR3 is missing its conserved closing phenylalanine or tryptophan, this is likely a read error. The chain uses TRBV7-9 and TRBJ2-2; no definite D call. From germline, CDR1 is SEHNR and CDR2 FQNEAQ (reference sequence). This CDR3 spans 15 amino acids. V dropped 3 bases and J dropped 6 bases, with 14 bases sitting between them. The CDR3 loop reads CASSLLGLGAGELFS. The CDR3 nucleotides are TGTGCCAGCAGCTTGCTGGGGTTAGGCGCCGGGGAGCTGTTTTCT.

In regard to this clonotype: As the CDR3 is not closed by the conserved phenylalanine or tryptophan, this likely results from a read error. The chain uses TRBV11-1 and TRBJ2-7, with a weak D call TRBD2 (5 bases). V was trimmed by 0 bases and J by 6 bases, leaving 6 bases between them. The CDR3 extends over 12 amino acids. CDR1 and CDR2 (germline): SGHAT, FQDESV (reference sequence). CDR3 amino acids: CASSLAGSEQYL. CDR3 bases: TGTGCCAGCAGCTTAGCTGGGAGCGAGCAGTACTTA.